The rows below give T cell receptor beta chains drawn from one sample of a study of T cell repertoires in cytomegalovirus infection. One entry per CDR3 protein results from TCRdb running MiXCR on the reads. This sample yields 200,000 to 300,000 distinct CDR3 sequences, of which roughly 13% are seen a single time; 8.8% belongs to the top ten. Sequenced input: PBMCs. The origin of the receptors is a human donor in good health (CMV status not recorded). Some clones in this sample may be carry-over from other donors' samples. The CDR3 runs from the conserved cysteine through the conserved F or W. D genes are given only for firm matches. Only some rows state a clone size, as once, few, many or a class for expanded clones.

J gene: TRBJ1-1; V gene: TRBV5-1; clone size: many; D gene: -; CDR3 DNA: TGCGCCAGCAGCTTGTGGCTAGGGGATTCTGAAGCTTTCTTT; CDR3 protein: CASSLWLGDSEAFF
J gene: TRBJ2-3; V gene: TRBV7-6; clone size: -; D gene: -; CDR3 DNA: TGTGCCAGCAGCTTAGATCGCACTAGCACAGATACGCAGTATTTT; CDR3 protein: CASSLDRTSTDTQYF
J gene: TRBJ2-7; V gene: TRBV7-2; clone size: many; D gene: -; CDR3 DNA: TGTGCCAGCAGCTTAAGTCCCTACGAGCAGTACTTC; CDR3 protein: CASSLSPYEQYF
J gene: TRBJ2-2; V gene: TRBV5-4; clone size: -; D gene: -; CDR3 DNA: TGTGCCAGCAGCTTGTTTAACAGTCCGAACACCGGGGAGCTGTTTTTT; CDR3 protein: CASSLFNSPNTGELFF
J gene: TRBJ1-2; V gene: TRBV7-8; clone size: many; D gene: -; CDR3 DNA: TGTGCCAGCAGCCTGCGGTCAGGAGTCTATGGCTACACCTTC; CDR3 protein: CASSLRSGVYGYTF
J gene: TRBJ2-6; V gene: TRBV10-3; clone size: few; D gene: -; CDR3 DNA: TGTGCCATCAGTGAGTCTGGGCGGGGTCCCGGGGCCAACGTCCTGACTTTC; CDR3 protein: CAISESGRGPGANVLTF
J gene: TRBJ2-3; V gene: TRBV7-2; clone size: many; D gene: TRBD2; CDR3 DNA: TGTGCCAGCAGCTTAGGAGCGGGAGGGCCTTTCTCGCAGTATTTT; CDR3 protein: CASSLGAGGPFSQYF
J gene: TRBJ2-3; V gene: TRBV7-6; clone size: -; D gene: -; CDR3 DNA: TGTGCCAGCAGCTACGGGAGCACAGATACGCAGTATTTT; CDR3 protein: CASSYGSTDTQYF
J gene: TRBJ2-1; V gene: TRBV5-6; clone size: -; D gene: TRBD2; CDR3 DNA: TGTGCCAGCAGCCCCGCTAGCGGGAGGATTTACAATGAGCAGTTCTTC; CDR3 protein: CASSPASGRIYNEQFF
J gene: TRBJ1-2; V gene: TRBV10-3; clone size: many; D gene: -; CDR3 DNA: TGTGCCATCAGTGACGGTTCCTATGGCTACACCTTC; CDR3 protein: CAISDGSYGYTF
J gene: TRBJ2-1; V gene: TRBV3-1; clone size: -; D gene: TRBD2; CDR3 DNA: TGTGCCAGCAGCCGAGGACTAGCGGGAGGGATTAACAATGAGCAGTTCTTC; CDR3 protein: CASSRGLAGGINNEQFF
J gene: TRBJ1-5; V gene: TRBV28; clone size: many; D gene: TRBD1; CDR3 DNA: TGTGCCAGCCATAGCCGGGACAGAAGGTACCAGCCCCAGCATTTT; CDR3 protein: CASHSRDRRYQPQHF
J gene: TRBJ2-5; V gene: TRBV7-2; clone size: medium-sized; D gene: TRBD2; CDR3 DNA: TGTGCCAGCAGCCCCGTCGGGTTTACGGGAGGGGGGACCGCGGAGACCCAGTACTTC; CDR3 protein: CASSPVGFTGGGTAETQYF
J gene: TRBJ1-1; V gene: TRBV4-2; clone size: -; D gene: -; CDR3 DNA: TGTGCCAGCAGCCAAGCGGGGGGAACCAACACTGAAGCTTTCTTT; CDR3 protein: CASSQAGGTNTEAFF
J gene: TRBJ2-7; V gene: TRBV7-6; clone size: many; D gene: TRBD1; CDR3 DNA: TGTGCCAGCAGCTTAGTCTCCTCGGGACAGGGTTACGAGCAGTACTTC; CDR3 protein: CASSLVSSGQGYEQYF
J gene: TRBJ2-3; V gene: TRBV7-9; clone size: many; D gene: -; CDR3 DNA: TGTGCCAGCAGCCCTGGCGGTCAGGGGCTTGATACGCAGTATTTT; CDR3 protein: CASSPGGQGLDTQYF
J gene: TRBJ2-7; V gene: TRBV6-6; clone size: many; D gene: -; CDR3 DNA: TGTGCCAGCAGTTACTCGATTGGTAACGAGCAGTACTTC; CDR3 protein: CASSYSIGNEQYF
J gene: TRBJ1-2; V gene: TRBV20-1; clone size: few; D gene: TRBD1; CDR3 DNA: TGCAGTGCTAGTTGGGACAGGAGCTATGGCTACACCTTC; CDR3 protein: CSASWDRSYGYTF
J gene: TRBJ2-2; V gene: TRBV7-2; clone size: many; D gene: TRBD1; CDR3 DNA: TGTGCCAGCACCTTCCGGACAGGGAACACCGGGGAGCTGTTTTTT; CDR3 protein: CASTFRTGNTGELFF
J gene: TRBJ2-3; V gene: TRBV6-2/TRBV6-3; clone size: -; D gene: -; CDR3 DNA: TGTGCCAGCAGTGAGTTGGGGAGACCAACGCAGTATTTT; CDR3 protein: CASSELGRPTQYF
J gene: TRBJ2-3; V gene: TRBV7-2; clone size: many; D gene: -; CDR3 DNA: TGTGCCAGCAGTCGTAAAGCGACAGATACGCAGTATTTT; CDR3 protein: CASSRKATDTQYF
J gene: TRBJ2-1; V gene: TRBV28; clone size: few; D gene: -; CDR3 DNA: TGTGCCAGCAACCGACAGGTCTCCTACAATGAGCAGTTCTTC; CDR3 protein: CASNRQVSYNEQFF
J gene: TRBJ1-1; V gene: TRBV7-9; clone size: -; D gene: -; CDR3 DNA: TGTGCCAGCAGCTCCCAGCAAATGAACACTGAAGCTTTCTTT; CDR3 protein: CASSSQQMNTEAFF
J gene: TRBJ2-2; V gene: TRBV7-2; clone size: many; D gene: TRBD2; CDR3 DNA: TGTGCCAGCAGCTCCCGCTTGGGGGGAGGGCGGGGTACCGGGGAGCTGTTTTTT; CDR3 protein: CASSSRLGGGRGTGELFF
J gene: TRBJ2-1; V gene: TRBV6-2/TRBV6-3; clone size: many; D gene: TRBD2; CDR3 DNA: TGTGCCAGCCGCCCAGCGGGAGGGAATGAGCAGTTCTTC; CDR3 protein: CASRPAGGNEQFF
J gene: TRBJ2-1; V gene: TRBV5-6; clone size: many; D gene: TRBD2; CDR3 DNA: TGTGCCAGCAGCGACGAAACTAGCGGGGGATACAATGAGCAGTTCTTC; CDR3 protein: CASSDETSGGYNEQFF
J gene: TRBJ1-2; V gene: TRBV19; clone size: -; D gene: -; CDR3 DNA: TGTGCCAGTAGTATCTTTGGGACTCCTAACTATGGCTACACCTTC; CDR3 protein: CASSIFGTPNYGYTF
J gene: TRBJ1-6; V gene: TRBV12-3/TRBV12-4; clone size: many; D gene: TRBD1; CDR3 DNA: TGTGCCAGCGGACTACAGGGGTGGAATTCACCCCTCCACTTT; CDR3 protein: CASGLQGWNSPLHF
J gene: TRBJ1-5; V gene: TRBV6-1; clone size: few; D gene: TRBD1; CDR3 DNA: TGTGCCAGCCGGGACAGTTCAAGTAATCAGCCCCAGCATTTT; CDR3 protein: CASRDSSSNQPQHF
J gene: TRBJ1-5; V gene: TRBV12-3/TRBV12-4; clone size: many; D gene: TRBD1; CDR3 DNA: TGTGCCAGCAGTCCACAAACGGGACAGGGGCTAAATCAGCCCCAGCATTTT; CDR3 protein: CASSPQTGQGLNQPQHF
J gene: TRBJ1-2; V gene: TRBV7-9; clone size: many; D gene: -; CDR3 DNA: TGTGCCAGCAGCTTAGCGAGACAGGATGGCTACACCTTC; CDR3 protein: CASSLARQDGYTF
J gene: TRBJ2-1; V gene: TRBV27; clone size: many; D gene: TRBD1; CDR3 DNA: TGTGCCAGCAGTTTATCTCAGGGGGCGAAGGACAATGAGCAGTTCTTC; CDR3 protein: CASSLSQGAKDNEQFF
J gene: TRBJ2-3; V gene: TRBV5-1; clone size: -; D gene: -; CDR3 DNA: TGCGCCAGCAGCTTGGGGTATGCCTCAGATACGCAGTATTTT; CDR3 protein: CASSLGYASDTQYF
J gene: TRBJ1-5; V gene: TRBV27; clone size: -; D gene: TRBD1; CDR3 DNA: TGTGCCAGCAGTGCCCACACAGGGGCGGGCAATCAGCCCCAGCATTTT; CDR3 protein: CASSAHTGAGNQPQHF
J gene: TRBJ1-1; V gene: TRBV19; clone size: -; D gene: -; CDR3 DNA: TGTGCCACCACCCCGGGGGGGAACACTGAAGCTTTCTTT; CDR3 protein: CATTPGGNTEAFF
J gene: TRBJ2-1; V gene: TRBV6-4; clone size: few; D gene: TRBD1; CDR3 DNA: TGTGCCAGCAGTGACTTTGGACAGGGGACAAATGAGCAGTTCTTC; CDR3 protein: CASSDFGQGTNEQFF
J gene: TRBJ2-1; V gene: TRBV28; clone size: -; D gene: -; CDR3 DNA: TGTGCCAGCAGCTCCCCGGCCGTTGGAGGTGAGCAGTTCTTC; CDR3 protein: CASSSPAVGGEQFF
J gene: TRBJ1-1; V gene: TRBV2; clone size: many; D gene: -; CDR3 DNA: TGTGCCAGCAGTGAAATGGGACACCCCGCGCTTAGGGCTGAAGCTTTCTTT; CDR3 protein: CASSEMGHPALRAEAFF
J gene: TRBJ1-5; V gene: TRBV12-3/TRBV12-4; clone size: few; D gene: -; CDR3 DNA: TGTGCCAGCAGCTCCAGGAGTAGCAATCAGCCCCAGCATTTT; CDR3 protein: CASSSRSSNQPQHF
J gene: TRBJ2-7; V gene: TRBV10-3; clone size: many; D gene: TRBD1; CDR3 DNA: TGTGCCACCGGAACAGGGGTCTACGAGCAGTACTTC; CDR3 protein: CATGTGVYEQYF
J gene: TRBJ2-2; V gene: TRBV7-2; clone size: many; D gene: -; CDR3 DNA: TGTGCCAGCAGCTTACTACAGGGTAACACCGGGGAGCTGTTTTTT; CDR3 protein: CASSLLQGNTGELFF